Presented here are 13 T cell receptor beta chains from one specimen sequenced in a study of T cell responses to AZD1222 COVID-19 vaccine. Measured with immunoSEQ multiplex PCR; TCRdb has only the in-frame clones, and not every one. The sample has 130,000 to 150,000 clones, approximately 88% seen once; the top ten hold about 16%. Sequenced material: peripheral blood, taken on day 0 of AZD1222 vaccination. These receptors all stem from an adult in good health.

This rearrangement joins TRBV5-8 to TRBJ1-2, with TRBD1 identical over 7 bases. The ends lost 2 bases at V and 1 base at J; junction bases unmatched: 2. This CDR3 comprises 14 residues. The germline CDR1 and CDR2 sequences are SGHTS and YDEGEE. The chain's CDR3 is CASSFRQGNYGYTF. CDR3 sequence (DNA): TGTGCCAGCAGCTTTCGACAGGGTAACTATGGCTACACCTTC. The full variable domain, rest sourced from reference TRBV5-8 and TRBJ1-2, is EAGVTQSPTHLIKTRGQQATLRCSPISGHTSVYWYQQALGLGLQFLLWYDEGEERNRGNFPPRFSGRQFPNYSSELNVNALELEDSALYLCASSFRQGNYGYTFGSGTRLTVV.

The rearrangement links TRBV19 to TRBJ1-5, with a possible D match to TRBD1 (6 bases). The CDR3 is 17 amino acids. Trimming cost V 4 bases and J 2 bases, with 18 bases left between them. CDR1 is LNHDA, CDR2 SQIVND, per germline (reference sequence). The CDR3 loop reads CASSTKGGAGGNQPQHF. CDR3 DNA sequence: TGTGCCAGTAGTACGAAGGGGGGGGCCGGAGGCAATCAGCCCCAGCATTTT. Drawing the rest from reference TRBV19 and TRBJ1-5, the complete variable domain is DGGITQSPKYLFRKEGQNVTLSCEQNLNHDAMYWYRQDPGQGLRLIYYSQIVNDFQKGDIAEGYSVSREKKESFPLTVTSAQKNPTAFYLCASSTKGGAGGNQPQHFGDGTRLSIL.

V and J are TRBV12-3 or TRBV12-4 and TRBJ2-7, with D perhaps TRBD2 (5 bases). Trimming cost V 5 bases and J 3 bases, with 11 bases left between them. This CDR3 is 13 amino acids long. The CDR3 nucleotides are TGTGCCAGCAGTCAGCTAGCCAACTACGAGCAGTACTTC. Translated, it gives CASSQLANYEQYF.

Regarding this clone: Distinct nucleotide sequences in the sample also encode this CDR3. The rearrangement links TRBV24-1 to TRBJ2-2; weak D call: TRBD2 (6 bases). The CDR3 is made up of 14 amino acids. In germline, CDR1 is KGHDR, CDR2 SFDVKD. Between the trimmed V and J ends, which lost 10 bases and 1 base, there was a span of 12 bases. The CDR3 reads CATGRGQNTGELFF. CDR3 sequence (DNA): TGTGCCACAGGGCGGGGCCAGAACACCGGGGAGCTGTTTTTT.

V is TRBV9 and J is TRBJ2-2, with unresolved D. The V end was cut by 0 bases, the J end by 8 bases, with 2 bases between. Germline V gene data show CDR1 as SGDLS and CDR2 as YYNGEE. The CDR3 extends over 11 amino acids. The CDR3 nucleotides are TGTGCCAGCAGCGTAGCGGGGGAGCTGTTTTTT. It codes for CASSVAGELFF.

The rearrangement joins TRBV6-5 to TRBJ1-1; maybe TRBD1 (5 bases). Trimming stripped 4 bases from V and 2 bases from J, with 14 bases between. Germline loops: CDR1 MNHEY, CDR2 SVGAGI. CDR3 length equals 15 residues. The CDR3 protein is CASSSPGTVNTEAFF. The CDR3 DNA reads as TGTGCCAGCAGTTCTCCCGGGACCGTAAACACTGAAGCTTTCTTT.

The chain couples TRBV7-2 to TRBJ1-2; no definite D call. V was pared by 1 base and J by 6 bases, with 12 bases between. Germline loops: CDR1 SGHTA, CDR2 FQGNSA. The CDR3 covers 14 residues. Here the CDR3 reads CASSLGAFSDGYTF. The CDR3 DNA sequence: TGTGCCAGCAGCTTAGGAGCCTTCAGTGATGGCTACACCTTC.

The chain combines TRBV7-8 with TRBJ2-1, with 10 bases lining up with TRBD2. With 5 bases clipped from V and 9 bases from J, the junction kept 13 bases outside the gene matches. CDR1 is SGHVS and CDR2 is FQNEAQ in the germline V gene. The CDR3 runs 16 residues. CDR3 sequence: CASSPRAGGVTVEQFF. As DNA, the CDR3 is TGTGCCAGCAGCCCTAGAGCGGGGGGGGTGACAGTTGAGCAGTTCTTC. The whole variable domain, remainder taken from reference TRBV7-8 and TRBJ2-1, is GAGVSQSPRYKVAKRGQDVALRCDPISGHVSLFWYQQALGQGPEFLTYFQNEAQLDKSGLPSDRFFAERPEGSVSTLKIQRTQQEDSAVYLCASSPRAGGVTVEQFFGPGTRLTVL.

The chain recombines TRBV5-1 with TRBJ1-4, with TRBD1 matching over 7 bases. The length of the CDR3 is 13 residues. The germline V gene has CDR1 SGHRS and CDR2 YFSETQ. J was trimmed by 3 bases and V by 7 bases; bases with no gene match: 3. The CDR3 DNA reads TGCGCCAGCGCGACAGGGCCTAATGAAAAACTGTTTTTT. It encodes CASATGPNEKLFF.

The chain links TRBV7-2 to TRBJ2-1; TRBD2 matches at 9 bases. This CDR3 contains 15 residues. Germline CDR1 SGHTA, CDR2 FQGNSA. V was clipped by 1 base and J by 7 bases; unmatched bases: 5. This CDR3 reads CASSLEVAGANEQFF. CDR3 DNA: TGTGCCAGCAGCTTAGAGGTAGCGGGGGCTAATGAGCAGTTCTTC. Filled out from reference TRBV7-2 and TRBJ2-1, the complete variable domain reads GAGVSQSPSNKVTEKGKDVELRCDPISGHTALYWYRQSLGQGLEFLIYFQGNSAPDKSGLPSDRFSAERTGGSVSTLTIQRTQQEDSAVYLCASSLEVAGANEQFFGPGTRLTVL.

The CDR3 is CASSPGTGGLGTEAFF. In DNA, the CDR3 is TGTGCCAGCTCACCCGGGACAGGGGGCCTTGGCACTGAAGCTTTCTTT. The chain joins TRBV18 to TRBJ1-1, with 12 bases matching TRBD1. V shed 3 bases, J shed 4 bases, and the junction held 6 bases outside the gene matches. CDR1 is KGHSH and CDR2 is LQKENI in the germline V gene. The CDR3 is made up of 16 amino acids.

The rearrangement uses TRBV7-2 and TRBJ1-1; D is ambiguous. This CDR3 contains 18 residues. Germline V gives CDR1 SGHTA, CDR2 FQGNSA. Between the trimmed V and J ends, which lost 4 bases and 0 bases, there was a span of 21 bases. CDR3 sequence reads: CASSSMGSAGRLNTEAFF. CDR3 in DNA: TGTGCCAGCAGCTCCATGGGGTCAGCCGGACGGCTGAACACTGAAGCTTTCTTT.

V usage is TRBV13 and J usage is TRBJ1-6; D unresolved. This CDR3 contains 14 residues. The germline V and J ends were trimmed by 0 bases and 7 bases, with 7 bases remaining between them. Per germline, CDR1 PRHDT and CDR2 FYEKMQ (reference sequence). The CDR3 DNA is TGTGCCAGCAGCTTAGGAGGGTTGAATTCACCCCTCCACTTT. Its translation is CASSLGGLNSPLHF.